This passage covers 14 T cell receptor beta chains from one sample sequenced in a study of CD8 T cells in ankylosing spondylitis. Study results and limitations: Characteristic of ankylosing spondylitis blood, it appeared, was a TCR beta motif comprising several highly homologous variants.

What these receptors recognize is not known. Via MiXCR, TCRdb re-called the 5' RACE reads, giving one row per CDR3 protein. The profile shows a few hundred thousand distinct CDR3 sequences, over 15% of them singletons. The sample was blood, either unsorted or a sorted T cell fraction (not recorded which). All receptors come from a male donor with ankylosing spondylitis.

This clonotype came up many times. This chain joins TRBV11-2 and TRBJ2-2, with unresolved D. The CDR3 consists of 11 residues. From germline, CDR1 is SGHAT and CDR2 FQNNGV. Trimming pared 6 bases from V and 5 bases from J, leaving 4 bases between. CDR3 protein: CASSRTGELFF. For the CDR3, the DNA is TGTGCCAGCAGTCGGACCGGGGAGCTGTTTTTT.

This chain joins TRBV5-4 and TRBJ2-1; the D gene is possibly TRBD1 (6 bases). The CDR3 has 15 amino acids. The germline V gene has CDR1 SGHNT and CDR2 YYREEE (reference sequence). Trimming took 6 bases from V and 6 from J, leaving 19 bases between them. The CDR3 coding sequence is TGTGCCAGCACCACGGACCCAGGGGTGATCAATGAGCAGTTCTTC. This gives the protein CASTTDPGVINEQFF.

This clonotype was seen more than once but under ten times. This chain joins TRBV4-2 and TRBJ2-7, with 9 bases that match TRBD1. CDR1 and CDR2 (germline): LGHNA, YNFKEQ. This CDR3 region has 15 residues. V shed 2 bases, J shed 2 bases, and the junction held 4 bases outside the gene matches. CDR3 DNA: TGTGCCAGCAGCCAATTAACAGGGGGCCCCTACGAGCAGTACTTC. This gives the protein CASSQLTGGPYEQYF.

This clonotype was picked up many times. The rearrangement uses TRBV5-1 and TRBJ2-7; 12 nucleotides match TRBD2. Germline assignment: CDR1 SGHRS and CDR2 YFSETQ. The CDR3 loop spans 17 amino acids. V trimming: 0 bases; J trimming: 6 bases; junction bases outside the gene matches: 10. CDR3 in amino acids: CASSLVPSSGGALEQYF. The CDR3 coding sequence is TGCGCCAGCAGCTTGGTTCCCTCTAGCGGGGGGGCCCTCGAGCAGTACTTC. The full variable domain, rest sourced from reference TRBV5-1 and TRBJ2-7, is KAGVTQTPRYLIKTRGQQVTLSCSPISGHRSVSWYQQTPGQGLQFLFEYFSETQRNKGNFPGRFSGRQFSNSRSEMNVSTLELGDSALYLCASSLVPSSGGALEQYFGPGTRLTVT.

This clonotype was recorded a few times. J is TRBJ1-2 and V is TRBV12-3 or TRBV12-4, with 9 bases fitting TRBD1. The CDR3 is made up of 14 amino acids. J was trimmed by 3 bases and V by 5 bases; bases with no gene match: 4. Here the CDR3 DNA reads TGTGCCAGCAGTACTCGGGACAGGGACTATGGCTACACCTTC. Protein: CASSTRDRDYGYTF.

The chain employs TRBV6-1 and TRBJ2-1; 11 bases are shared with TRBD2. The V segment lost 0 bases and the J segment 12 bases; nucleotides outside the gene matches: 10. The CDR3 totals 16 residues. Germline V gene sequence: CDR1 MNHNS, CDR2 SASEGT. The CDR3 here is CASSEANLAGGSRQFF. The CDR3 nucleotides read TGTGCCAGCAGTGAAGCAAACCTAGCGGGAGGTAGTAGGCAGTTCTTC.

Only a few counts were recorded for this clonotype. The V and J genes are TRBV20-1 and TRBJ2-3; possibly TRBD1 or TRBD2 for D (6 bases each). The CDR3 spans 15 residues. Germline V CDR1 and CDR2: DFQATT, SNEGSKA (reference sequence). V was trimmed by 3 bases and J by 8 bases, leaving 21 bases between them. This CDR3 is CSASFRGVGGGTQYF. The DNA of the CDR3 is TGCAGTGCTAGTTTTAGGGGGGTAGGTGGGGGTACGCAGTATTTT.

In this sample, this clonotype turned up many times. The rearrangement joins TRBV12-3 or TRBV12-4 to TRBJ1-5, with 8 bases matching TRBD1. The trim removed 2 bases at V and 5 bases at J, leaving 2 bases unmatched. The CDR3 sequence is 14 residues long. The CDR3 bases are TGTGCCAGCAGTTTAACAGGGGGAGATCAGCCCCAGCATTTT. It translates to CASSLTGGDQPQHF.

The V and J genes are TRBV18 and TRBJ1-3; no reliable D call. In germline, CDR1 is KGHSH, CDR2 LQKENI. Trimming cost V 1 base and J 2 bases, with 12 bases left between them. CDR3 size: 16 residues. CDR3 nucleotide sequence: TGTGCCAGCTCACCACAACTGGCGGCCGCTGGAAACACCATATATTTT. Its protein product is CASSPQLAAAGNTIYF.

This clonotype was found a few times. This rearrangement joins TRBV7-2 to TRBJ2-2; 7 nucleotides agree with TRBD1. CDR3 length equals 14 residues. V shed 4 bases and J 6 bases; nucleotides not matched to a gene: 5. The germline gives CDR1 SGHTA, CDR2 FQGNSA. The CDR3 region has the DNA TGTGCCAGCAGCTCACAGGGGTTCGCCGGGGAGCTGTTTTTT. This codes for CASSSQGFAGELFF.

This clonotype was detected ten times or more. The J gene is TRBJ2-1, the V gene TRBV7-3; possibly TRBD2 for D (5 bases). V was shortened by 3 bases and J by 3 bases, with 6 bases between the two germline ends. CDR1 is SGHTA and CDR2 is FQGTGA in the germline V gene. This CDR3 is 13 amino acids long. The CDR3 region is CASSLTNYNEQFF. CDR3 coding DNA: TGTGCCAGCAGCTTGACTAACTACAATGAGCAGTTCTTC.

This clonotype was observed many times. The rearrangement uses TRBV14 and TRBJ1-5; D unclear. CDR1 SGHDN and CDR2 FVKESK come from the germline V gene. V was clipped by 4 bases and J by 5 bases, with 9 bases between them. The CDR3 totals 13 residues. The CDR3 region is CASSLTLDQPQHF. The CDR3 DNA reads as TGTGCCAGCAGCCTTACCCTCGATCAGCCCCAGCATTTT.

V gene TRBV7-9 combines with J gene TRBJ2-7; 9 positions agree with TRBD1. Germline assignment: CDR1 SEHNR and CDR2 FQNEAQ (reference sequence). The CDR3 has 15 residues. V was clipped by 5 bases and J by 3 bases; unmatched bases: 8. This CDR3 reads CASSKPGQGDYEQYF. CDR3 nucleotides: TGTGCCAGCAGCAAACCGGGACAGGGAGACTACGAGCAGTACTTC.

V usage is TRBV7-6 and J usage is TRBJ1-4, with 7 bases identical to TRBD1. The CDR3 totals 16 residues. CDR1 SGHVS and CDR2 FNYEAQ come from the germline V gene. The trim removed 5 bases at V and 3 bases at J, leaving 9 bases unmatched. CDR3 in amino acids: CASSLRPGTANEKLFF. The CDR3 DNA reads TGTGCCAGCAGCCTTCGACCCGGGACAGCTAATGAAAAACTGTTTTTT.